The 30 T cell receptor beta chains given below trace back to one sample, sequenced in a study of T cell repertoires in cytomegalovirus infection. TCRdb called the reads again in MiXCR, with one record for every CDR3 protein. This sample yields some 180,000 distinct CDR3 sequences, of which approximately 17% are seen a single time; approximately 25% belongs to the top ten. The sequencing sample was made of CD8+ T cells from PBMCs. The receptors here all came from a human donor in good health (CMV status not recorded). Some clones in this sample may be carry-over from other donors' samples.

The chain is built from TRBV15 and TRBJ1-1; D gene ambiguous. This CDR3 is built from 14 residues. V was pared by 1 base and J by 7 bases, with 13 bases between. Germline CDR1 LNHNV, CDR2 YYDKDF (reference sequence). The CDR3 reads CATSRALGTSEAFF. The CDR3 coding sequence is TGTGCCACCAGCAGAGCCCTGGGAACGAGTGAAGCTTTCTTT.

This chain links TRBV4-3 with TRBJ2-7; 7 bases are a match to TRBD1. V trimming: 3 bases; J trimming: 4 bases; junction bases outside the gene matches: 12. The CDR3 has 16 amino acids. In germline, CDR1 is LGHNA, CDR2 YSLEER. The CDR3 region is CASSHPARGPGYEQYF. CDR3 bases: TGCGCCAGCAGCCATCCTGCGAGGGGGCCGGGGTACGAGCAGTACTTC.

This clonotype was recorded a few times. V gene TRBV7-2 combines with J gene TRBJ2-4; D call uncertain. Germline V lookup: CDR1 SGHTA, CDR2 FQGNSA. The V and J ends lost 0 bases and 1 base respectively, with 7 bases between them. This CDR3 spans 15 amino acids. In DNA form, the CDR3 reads TGTGCCAGCAGCTTAGCCATAAGCGCCAAAAACATTCAGTACTTC. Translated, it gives CASSLAISAKNIQYF.

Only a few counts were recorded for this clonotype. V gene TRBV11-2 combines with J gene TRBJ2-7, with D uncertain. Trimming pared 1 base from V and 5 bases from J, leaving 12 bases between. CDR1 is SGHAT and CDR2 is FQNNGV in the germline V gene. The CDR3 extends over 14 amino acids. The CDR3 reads CASSLVSLRHEQYF. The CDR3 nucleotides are TGTGCCAGCAGCTTAGTATCCCTTCGCCACGAGCAGTACTTC.

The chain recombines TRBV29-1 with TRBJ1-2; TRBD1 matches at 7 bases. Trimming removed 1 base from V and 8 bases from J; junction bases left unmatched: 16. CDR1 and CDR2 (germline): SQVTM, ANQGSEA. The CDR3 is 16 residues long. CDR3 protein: CSVEATRSRGRDGYTF. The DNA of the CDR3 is TGCAGCGTTGAAGCAACTCGAAGCAGGGGGAGAGACGGCTACACCTTC.

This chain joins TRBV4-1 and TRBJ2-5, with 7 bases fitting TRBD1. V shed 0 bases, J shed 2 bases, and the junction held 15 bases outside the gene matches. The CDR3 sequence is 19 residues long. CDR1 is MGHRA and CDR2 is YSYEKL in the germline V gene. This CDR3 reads CASSQEGSMGWGQQETQYF. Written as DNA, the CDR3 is TGCGCCAGCAGCCAAGAAGGATCAATGGGATGGGGACAGCAAGAGACCCAGTACTTC.

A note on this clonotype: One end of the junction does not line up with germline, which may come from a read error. CDR3 sequence reads: CATSPGPGYGYTF. CDR3 nucleotides: TGTGCCACCAGCCCAGGGCCCGGCTATGGCTACACCTTC. The chain links TRBV5-5 to TRBJ1-2, with D perhaps TRBD1 (5 bases). This CDR3 has 13 amino acids. CDR1 is SGHKS and CDR2 is YYEKEE in the germline V gene (reference sequence).

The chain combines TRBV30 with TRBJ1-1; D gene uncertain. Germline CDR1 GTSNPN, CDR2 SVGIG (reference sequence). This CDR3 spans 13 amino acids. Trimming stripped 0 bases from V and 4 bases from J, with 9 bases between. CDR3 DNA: TGTGCCTGGAGTGTTTCGCGGGCCACTGAAGCTTTCTTT. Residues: CAWSVSRATEAFF.

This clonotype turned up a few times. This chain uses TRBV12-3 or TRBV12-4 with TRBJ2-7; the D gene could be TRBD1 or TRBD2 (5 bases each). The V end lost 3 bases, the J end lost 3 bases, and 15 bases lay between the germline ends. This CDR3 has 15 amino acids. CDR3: CASSLVGEGSYEQYF. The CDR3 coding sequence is TGTGCCAGCAGTTTGGTCGGAGAGGGGAGCTACGAGCAGTACTTC.

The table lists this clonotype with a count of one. The CDR3 DNA reads as TGTGCCAGCAGCTTGGCCGCGGGACTGGGCACTGAAGCTTTCTTT. Encoded protein: CASSLAAGLGTEAFF. J is TRBJ1-1 and V is TRBV5-6; D possibly corresponds to TRBD1 (5 bases). CDR3 length: 15 amino acids. V lost 0 bases to trimming and J lost 4 bases, with 13 bases between them. Germline CDR1 SGHDT, CDR2 YYEEEE.

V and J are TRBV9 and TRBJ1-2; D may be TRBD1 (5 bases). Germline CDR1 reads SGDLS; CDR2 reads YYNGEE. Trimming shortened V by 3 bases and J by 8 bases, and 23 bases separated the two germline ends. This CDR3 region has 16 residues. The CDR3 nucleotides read TGTGCCAGCAGCGCGGATCCCGGGACCTACGCGGACGGCTACACCTTC. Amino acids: CASSADPGTYADGYTF. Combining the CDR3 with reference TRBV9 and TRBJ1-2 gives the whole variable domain DSGVTQTPKHLITATGQRVTLRCSPRSGDLSVYWYQQSLDQGLQFLIQYYNGEERAKGNILERFSAQQFPDLHSELNLSSLELGDSALYFCASSADPGTYADGYTFGSGTRLTVV.

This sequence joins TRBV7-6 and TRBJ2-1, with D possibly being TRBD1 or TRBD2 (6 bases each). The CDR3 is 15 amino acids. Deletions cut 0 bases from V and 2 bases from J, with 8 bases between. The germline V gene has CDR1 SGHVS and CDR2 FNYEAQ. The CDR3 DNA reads TGTGCCAGCAGCTTAGCGGGGGGCACCTACAATGAGCAGTTCTTC. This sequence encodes CASSLAGGTYNEQFF.

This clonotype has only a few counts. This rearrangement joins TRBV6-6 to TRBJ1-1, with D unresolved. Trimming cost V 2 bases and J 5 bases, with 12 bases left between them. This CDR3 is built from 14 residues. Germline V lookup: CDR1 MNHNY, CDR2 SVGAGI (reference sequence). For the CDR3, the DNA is TGTGCCAGCAGTTACGAGGGATTAGGAACTGAAGCTTTCTTT. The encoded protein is CASSYEGLGTEAFF.

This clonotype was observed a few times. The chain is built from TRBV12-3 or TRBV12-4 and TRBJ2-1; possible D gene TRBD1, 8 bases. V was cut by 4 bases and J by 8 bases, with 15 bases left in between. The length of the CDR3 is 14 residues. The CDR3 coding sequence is TGTGCCAGCAGTTACAGGGGGGGCCGCTATGAGCAGTTCTTC. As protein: CASSYRGGRYEQFF.

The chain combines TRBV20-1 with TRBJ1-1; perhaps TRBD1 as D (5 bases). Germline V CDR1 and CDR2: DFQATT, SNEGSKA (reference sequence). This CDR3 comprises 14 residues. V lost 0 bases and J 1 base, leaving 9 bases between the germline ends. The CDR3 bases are TGCAGTGCTAGAGATTTAGGACAGAACACTGAAGCTTTCTTT. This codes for CSARDLGQNTEAFF.

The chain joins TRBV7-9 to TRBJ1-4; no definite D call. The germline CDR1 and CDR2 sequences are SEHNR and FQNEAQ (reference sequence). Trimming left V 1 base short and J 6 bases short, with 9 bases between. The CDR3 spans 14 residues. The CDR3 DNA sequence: TGTGCCAGCAGCTTAGTGGGGAGTGATGAAAAACTGTTTTTT. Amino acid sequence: CASSLVGSDEKLFF. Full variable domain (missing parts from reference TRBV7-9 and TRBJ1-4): DTGVSQNPRHKITKRGQNVTFRCDPISEHNRLYWYRQTLGQGPEFLTYFQNEAQLEKSRLLSDRFSAERPKGSFSTLEIQRTEQGDSAMYLCASSLVGSDEKLFFGSGTQLSVL.

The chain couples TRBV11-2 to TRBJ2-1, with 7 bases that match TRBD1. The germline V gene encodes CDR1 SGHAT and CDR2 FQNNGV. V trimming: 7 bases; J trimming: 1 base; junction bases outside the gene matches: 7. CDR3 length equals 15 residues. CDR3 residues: CASNIPGQSYNEQFF. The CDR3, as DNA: TGTGCCAGCAACATACCGGGACAGTCCTACAATGAGCAGTTCTTC.

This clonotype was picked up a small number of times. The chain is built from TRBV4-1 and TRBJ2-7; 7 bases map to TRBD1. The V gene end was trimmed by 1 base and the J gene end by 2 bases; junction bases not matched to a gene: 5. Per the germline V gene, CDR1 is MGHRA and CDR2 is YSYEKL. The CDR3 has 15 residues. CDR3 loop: CASSQGQGSPYEQYF. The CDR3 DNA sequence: TGCGCCAGCAGCCAAGGACAGGGTAGCCCCTACGAGCAGTACTTC.

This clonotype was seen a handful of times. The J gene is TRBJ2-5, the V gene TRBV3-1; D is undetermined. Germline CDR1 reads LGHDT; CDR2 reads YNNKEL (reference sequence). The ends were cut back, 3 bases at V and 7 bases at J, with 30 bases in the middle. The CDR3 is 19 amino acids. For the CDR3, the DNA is TGTGCCAGCAGCCAGCACGCCGAAGACGCTATTGAGTACTGGGGGACCCAGTACTTC. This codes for CASSQHAEDAIEYWGTQYF.

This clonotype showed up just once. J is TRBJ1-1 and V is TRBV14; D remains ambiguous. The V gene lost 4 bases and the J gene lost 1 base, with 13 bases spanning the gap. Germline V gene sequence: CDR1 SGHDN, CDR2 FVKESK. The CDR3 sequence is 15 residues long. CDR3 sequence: CASSPRTQENTEAFF. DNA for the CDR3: TGTGCCAGCAGCCCCCGGACGCAAGAGAACACTGAAGCTTTCTTT.

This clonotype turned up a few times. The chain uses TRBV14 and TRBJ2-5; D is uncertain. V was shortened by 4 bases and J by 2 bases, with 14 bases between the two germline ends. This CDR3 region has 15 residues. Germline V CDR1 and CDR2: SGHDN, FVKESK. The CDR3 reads CASSLLPAVQETQYF. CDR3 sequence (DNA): TGTGCCAGCAGCCTCCTCCCGGCAGTTCAAGAGACCCAGTACTTC.

The CDR3 DNA follows: TGTGCCAGCAGCCAAGGAGGGTTTGATACGCAGTATTTT. Amino acids: CASSQGGFDTQYF. The chain couples TRBV14 to TRBJ2-3; weak D call: TRBD2 (5 bases). With 1 base removed from V and 6 bases from J, the gap between germline ends came to 8 bases. The CDR3 extends over 13 amino acids. Germline assignment: CDR1 SGHDN and CDR2 FVKESK.

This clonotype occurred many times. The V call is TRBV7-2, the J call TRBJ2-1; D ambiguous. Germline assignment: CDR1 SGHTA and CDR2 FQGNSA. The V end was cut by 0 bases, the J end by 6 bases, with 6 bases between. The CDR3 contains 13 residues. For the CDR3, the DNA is TGTGCCAGCAGCTTAGCCTCTGGCAATGAGCAGTTCTTC. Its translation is CASSLASGNEQFF.

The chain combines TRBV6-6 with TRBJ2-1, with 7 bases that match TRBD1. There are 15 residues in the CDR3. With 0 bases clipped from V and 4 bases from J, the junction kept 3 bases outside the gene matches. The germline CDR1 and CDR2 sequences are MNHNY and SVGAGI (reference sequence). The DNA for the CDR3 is TGTGCCAGCAGTTACTCCCAGGGGGTGTACAATGAGCAGTTCTTC. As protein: CASSYSQGVYNEQFF.

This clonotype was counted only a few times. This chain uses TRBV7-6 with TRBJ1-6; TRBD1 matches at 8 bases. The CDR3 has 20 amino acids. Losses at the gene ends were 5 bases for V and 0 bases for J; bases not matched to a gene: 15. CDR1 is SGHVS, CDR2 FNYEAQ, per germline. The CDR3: CASSREEGQEKISYNSPLHF. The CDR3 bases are TGTGCCAGCAGCCGCGAAGAGGGACAGGAGAAGATCTCCTATAATTCACCCCTCCACTTT. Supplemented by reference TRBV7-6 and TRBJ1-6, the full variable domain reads GAGVSQSPRYKVTKRGQDVALRCDPISGHVSLYWYRQALGQGPEFLTYFNYEAQQDKSGLPNDRFSAERPEGSISTLTIQRTEQRDSAMYRCASSREEGQEKISYNSPLHFGNGTRLTVT.

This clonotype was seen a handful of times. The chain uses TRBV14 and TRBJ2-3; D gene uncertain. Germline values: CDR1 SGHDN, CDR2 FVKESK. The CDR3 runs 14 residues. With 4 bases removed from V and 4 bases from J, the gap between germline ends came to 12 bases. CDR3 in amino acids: CASSLWGFSDTQYF. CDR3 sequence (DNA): TGTGCCAGCAGCCTATGGGGATTCTCAGATACGCAGTATTTT.

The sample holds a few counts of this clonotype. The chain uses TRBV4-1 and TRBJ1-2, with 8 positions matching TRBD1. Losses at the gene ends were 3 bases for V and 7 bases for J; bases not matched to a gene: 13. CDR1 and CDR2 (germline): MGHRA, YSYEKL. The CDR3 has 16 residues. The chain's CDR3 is CASSHQGATNNRGYTF. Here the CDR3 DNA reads TGCGCCAGCAGCCATCAGGGGGCAACTAATAATCGTGGCTACACCTTC.

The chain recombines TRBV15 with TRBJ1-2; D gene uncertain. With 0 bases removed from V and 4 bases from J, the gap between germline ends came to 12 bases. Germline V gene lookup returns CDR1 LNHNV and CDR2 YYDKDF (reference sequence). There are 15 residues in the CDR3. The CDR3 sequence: CATSRDAGLGYGYTF. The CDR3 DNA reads TGTGCCACCAGCAGAGATGCAGGATTAGGCTATGGCTACACCTTC.

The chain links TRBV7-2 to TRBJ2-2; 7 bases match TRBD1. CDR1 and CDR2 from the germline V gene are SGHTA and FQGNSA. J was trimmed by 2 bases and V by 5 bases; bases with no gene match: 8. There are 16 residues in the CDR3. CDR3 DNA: TGTGCCAGCAGCGTGACAGGGAATGGAAACACCGGGGAGCTGTTTTTT. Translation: CASSVTGNGNTGELFF.

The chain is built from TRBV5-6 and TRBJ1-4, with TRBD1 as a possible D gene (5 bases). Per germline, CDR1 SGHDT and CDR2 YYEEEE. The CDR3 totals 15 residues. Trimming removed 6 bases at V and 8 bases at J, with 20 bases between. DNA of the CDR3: TGTGCCAGCACCAATGGGGACCGTCCGTTGGAAAAACTGTTTTTT. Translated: CASTNGDRPLEKLFF.